The next 13 T cell receptor beta chains were all read from a single sample in a study of cytomegalovirus exposure and HLA in healthy donors. A multiplex PCR was run with 60 Vbeta primers and 13 Jbeta primers. Method: immunoSEQ multiplex PCR; TCRdb's copy keeps in-frame clones and lacks some. The sample consists of 210,000 or so clones, around 85% of them appearing once. Sequenced sample: PBMCs. All receptors come from a human donor in good health.

The V gene is TRBV28, the J gene TRBJ1-1; D is possibly TRBD1 (5 bases). Germline CDR1 and CDR2: MDHEN and SYDVKM. Trimming removed 2 bases at V and 11 bases at J, with 18 bases between. This CDR3 has 14 amino acids. CDR3 coding DNA: TGTGCCAGCAGTTTACGTGGGGGGTTGGTGGGTGCTTTCTTT. Residues: CASSLRGGLVGAFF.

The genes are TRBV28 and TRBJ2-6, with 7 bases aligning to TRBD2. CDR3 length: 18 amino acids. V lost 5 bases and J lost 0; bases outside the gene matches: 10. Germline values: CDR1 MDHEN, CDR2 SYDVKM. The CDR3 sequence: CASSPRTRGNSGANVLTF. The CDR3 DNA is TGTGCCAGCAGTCCCCGGACTAGGGGCAACTCTGGGGCCAACGTCCTGACTTTC.

CDR3 sequence reads: CASSEAGAARNYGYTF. CDR3 DNA: TGTGCCAGCAGTGAAGCTGGGGCCGCCCGAAACTATGGCTACACCTTC. The genes are TRBV6-1 and TRBJ1-2; D possibly corresponds to TRBD1 (5 bases). V was shortened by 0 bases and J by 2 bases, with 13 bases between the two germline ends. Germline CDR1 is MNHNS and CDR2 is SASEGT. This CDR3 spans 16 amino acids.

The chain carries TRBV4-1 and TRBJ1-2, with D hard to call. The CDR3 length is 17 residues. Germline assignment: CDR1 MGHRA and CDR2 YSYEKL. V was clipped by 1 base and J by 0 bases, with 15 bases between them. CDR3 DNA: TGCGCCAGCAGCCAAGTGTTCCAGGCCCCTACTAACTATGGCTACACCTTC. As protein: CASSQVFQAPTNYGYTF.

The chain joins TRBV6-5 to TRBJ2-5, with D possibly matching TRBD2 (6 bases). Per germline, CDR1 MNHEY and CDR2 SVGAGI. V was trimmed by 6 bases and J by 5 bases, leaving 16 bases between them. The CDR3 loop spans 14 amino acids. This chain's CDR3 is CASRPLLATETQYF. DNA of the CDR3: TGTGCCAGCAGACCCCTTCTAGCGACGGAGACCCAGTACTTC.

The rearrangement uses TRBV19 and TRBJ2-5; TRBD2 matches at 10 bases. V lost 3 bases, J lost 2 bases, and 3 bases stayed unmatched. The length of the CDR3 is 15 residues. Germline CDR1 LNHDA, CDR2 SQIVND (reference sequence). CDR3 protein: CASSMSSGSQETQYF. The CDR3, as DNA: TGTGCCAGTAGTATGTCTAGCGGGAGTCAAGAGACCCAGTACTTC.

The chain links TRBV6-5 to TRBJ2-1; 14 bases line up with TRBD2. Trimming removed 0 bases from V and 7 bases from J; junction bases left unmatched: 2. Germline V CDR1 and CDR2: MNHEY, SVGAGI. The CDR3 runs 16 residues. As DNA, the CDR3 is TGTGCCAGCAGTTACTCGAGACTAGCGGGGGGGAATGAGCAGTTCTTC. Its translation: CASSYSRLAGGNEQFF.

The chain employs TRBV6-6 and TRBJ2-2, with D maybe TRBD1 (5 bases). CDR1 is MNHNY and CDR2 is SVGAGI in the germline V gene (reference sequence). Trimming stripped 4 bases from V and 3 bases from J, with 9 bases between. The CDR3 consists of 14 residues. The DNA of the CDR3 is TGTGCCAGCAGTTCCAGGGTCTACACCGGGGAGCTGTTTTTT. Translation gives CASSSRVYTGELFF.

This sequence joins TRBV27 and TRBJ2-1, with a possible D match to TRBD1 (5 bases). CDR1 is MNHEY and CDR2 is SMNVEV in the germline V gene (reference sequence). V was shortened by 3 bases and J by 0 bases, with 9 bases between the two germline ends. The CDR3 spans 15 residues. The CDR3 is CASSFRQSSYNEQFF. For the CDR3, the DNA is TGTGCCAGCAGTTTCCGACAGAGCTCCTACAATGAGCAGTTCTTC.

The rearrangement uses TRBV30 and TRBJ1-3; D is unclear. The CDR3 is 13 residues long. Trimming took 8 bases from V and 2 from J, leaving 13 bases between them. From germline, CDR1 is GTSNPN and CDR2 SVGIG (reference sequence). The CDR3 here is CARAAWTGNTIYF. Written as DNA, the CDR3 is TGTGCCAGAGCGGCGTGGACTGGAAACACCATATATTTT. The full variable domain, rest sourced from reference TRBV30 and TRBJ1-3, is SQTIHQWPATLVQPVGSPLSLECTVEGTSNPNLYWYRQAAGRGLQLLFYSVGIGQISSEVPQNLSASRPQDRQFILSSKKLLLSDSGFYLCARAAWTGNTIYFGEGSWLTVV.

The chain has TRBV6-4 and TRBJ2-2, with D possibly TRBD2 on 5 matching bases. Deletions cut 1 base from V and 1 base from J, with 10 bases between. Germline CDR1 MRHNA, CDR2 SNTAGT. The CDR3 loop spans 16 amino acids. CDR3 loop: CASSDFSSGNTGELFF. In DNA form, the CDR3 reads TGTGCCAGCAGTGACTTTTCGAGCGGGAACACCGGGGAGCTGTTTTTT.

This chain uses TRBV28 with TRBJ2-7; 9 bases agree with TRBD2. Trimming took 7 bases from V and 0 from J; bases not matched to a gene: 16. The CDR3 totals 18 residues. In germline, CDR1 is MDHEN, CDR2 SYDVKM. Here the CDR3 DNA reads TGTGCCAGCACCCCCTCCGGTACCGGGACTAGCAGCTCCTACGAGCAGTACTTC. This sequence encodes CASTPSGTGTSSSYEQYF.

The chain couples TRBV6-1 to TRBJ2-7; TRBD1 agrees at 7 bases. The CDR3 is made up of 15 amino acids. The J segment lost 2 bases and the V segment lost 5 bases, leaving 9 bases of the junction unmatched. Germline CDR1 reads MNHNS; CDR2 reads SASEGT. The CDR3 DNA follows: TGTGCCAGCAGTCAGAGACAGGGTACTGCCTACGAGCAGTACTTC. Amino acid sequence: CASSQRQGTAYEQYF.